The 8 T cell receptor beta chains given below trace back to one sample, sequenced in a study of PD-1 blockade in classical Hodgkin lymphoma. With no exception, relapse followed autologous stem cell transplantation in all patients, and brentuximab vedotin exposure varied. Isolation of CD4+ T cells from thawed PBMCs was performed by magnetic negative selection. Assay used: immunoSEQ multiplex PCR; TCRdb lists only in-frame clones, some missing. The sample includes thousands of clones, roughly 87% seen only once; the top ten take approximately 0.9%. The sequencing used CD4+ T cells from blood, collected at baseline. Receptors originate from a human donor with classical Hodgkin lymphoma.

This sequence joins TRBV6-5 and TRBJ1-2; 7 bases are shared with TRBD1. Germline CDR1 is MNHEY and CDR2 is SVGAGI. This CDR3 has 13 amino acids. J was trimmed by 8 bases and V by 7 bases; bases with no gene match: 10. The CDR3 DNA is TGTGCCAGCACCCAGGGGGGGCGCGACGGCTACACCTTC. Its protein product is CASTQGGRDGYTF.

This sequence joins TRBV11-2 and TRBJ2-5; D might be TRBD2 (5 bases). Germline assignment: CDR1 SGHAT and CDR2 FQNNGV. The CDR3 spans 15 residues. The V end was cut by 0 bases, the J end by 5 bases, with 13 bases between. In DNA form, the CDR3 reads TGTGCCAGCAGCTTAGACCTCGGGGTAGGGGAGACCCAGTACTTC. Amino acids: CASSLDLGVGETQYF.

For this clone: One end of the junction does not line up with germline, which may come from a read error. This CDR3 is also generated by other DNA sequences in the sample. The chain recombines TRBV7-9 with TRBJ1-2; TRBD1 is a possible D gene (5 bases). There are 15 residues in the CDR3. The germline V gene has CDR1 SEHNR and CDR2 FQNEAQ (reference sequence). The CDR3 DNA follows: TGTGCCAGTAGCTTGCCCTCTGGGGGGAACTATGGCTACACCTTC. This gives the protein CASSLPSGGNYGYTF.

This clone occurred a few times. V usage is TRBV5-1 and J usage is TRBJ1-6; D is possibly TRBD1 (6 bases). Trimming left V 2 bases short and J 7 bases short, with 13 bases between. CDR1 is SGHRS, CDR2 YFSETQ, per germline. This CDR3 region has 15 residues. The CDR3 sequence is CASSFSGVSNSPLHF. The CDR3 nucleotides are TGCGCCAGCAGCTTCTCAGGGGTGAGCAATTCACCCCTCCACTTT.

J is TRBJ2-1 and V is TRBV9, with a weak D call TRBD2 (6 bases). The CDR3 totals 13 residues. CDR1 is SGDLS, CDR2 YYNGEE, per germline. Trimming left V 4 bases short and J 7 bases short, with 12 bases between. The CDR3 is CASSPGVGNEQFF. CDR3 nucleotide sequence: TGTGCCAGCAGCCCGGGAGTGGGTAATGAGCAGTTCTTC.

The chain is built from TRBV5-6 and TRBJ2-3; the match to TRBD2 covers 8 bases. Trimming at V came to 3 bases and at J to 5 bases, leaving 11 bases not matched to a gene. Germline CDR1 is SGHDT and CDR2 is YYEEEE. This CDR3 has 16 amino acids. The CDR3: CASSSLGREEGDTQYF. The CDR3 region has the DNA TGTGCCAGCAGCTCCCTAGGGCGGGAGGAAGGAGATACGCAGTATTTT.

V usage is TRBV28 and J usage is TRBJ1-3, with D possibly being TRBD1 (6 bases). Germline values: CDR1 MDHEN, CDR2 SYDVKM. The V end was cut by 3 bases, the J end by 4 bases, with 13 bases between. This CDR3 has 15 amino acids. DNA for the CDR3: TGTGCCAGCAGTTTGGCGGGGGCTGGGGGAAACACCATATATTTT. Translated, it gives CASSLAGAGGNTIYF. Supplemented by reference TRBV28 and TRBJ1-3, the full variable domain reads DVKVTQSSRYLVKRTGEKVFLECVQDMDHENMFWYRQDPGLGLRLIYFSYDVKMKEKGDIPEGYSVSREKKERFSLILESASTNQTSMYLCASSLAGAGGNTIYFGEGSWLTVV.

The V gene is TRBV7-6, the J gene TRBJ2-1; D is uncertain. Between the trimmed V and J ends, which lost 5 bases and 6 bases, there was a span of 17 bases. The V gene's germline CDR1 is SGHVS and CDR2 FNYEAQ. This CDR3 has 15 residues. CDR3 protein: CASSPRVAWGNEQFF. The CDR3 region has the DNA TGTGCCAGCAGCCCCCGGGTCGCCTGGGGCAATGAGCAGTTCTTC.